The T cell receptor (beta chain) under discussion was sequenced for a study of T cell responses to AZD1222 COVID-19 vaccine. Points from the study as a whole: Only a handful of individuals given AZD1222 were seropositive at baseline. Repertoires were obtained solely post-peak T cell response. Clonal diversity was possibly underestimated, and the donors were mostly white British, with more females.

About this clone: Its cognate antigen is unknown.

Generated by immunoSEQ multiplex PCR, the TCRdb table keeps only in-frame clones and is missing some. The sample includes around 130,000 clones, over 85% of them seen just once. Here the sequenced sample was peripheral blood, taken 28 days after the second AZD1222 dose. This receptor was obtained from an adult who received the AZD1222 COVID-19 vaccine.

The CDR3 bases are TGTGCCAGCAGCTTCCTAGCGGGCGACTACAATGAGCAGTTCTTC. Protein sequence: CASSFLAGDYNEQFF. This rearrangement joins TRBV7-8 to TRBJ2-1; 8 bases are a match to TRBD2. This CDR3 has 15 amino acids. The V gene end was trimmed by 3 bases and the J gene end by 3 bases; junction bases not matched to a gene: 4. The germline gives CDR1 SGHVS, CDR2 FQNEAQ.